This T cell receptor beta chain was retrieved from a study of regulatory T cells in long-lasting Graves disease (dated by TCRdb to about 2021). General notes on the study: Patients with newly diagnosed Graves' disease had been on antithyroid drugs for under 3 months. The study was conducted in China and was registered as a clinical trial. A total of roughly 35 samples were covered by TCR sequencing, comprising approximately 13 persistent and approximately 20 newly diagnosed Graves' disease patients. Persistent Graves' disease patients were compared with newly diagnosed Graves' disease patients by peripheral blood TCR sequencing and RNA sequencing. Summary of the overall study and its limitations: The small sample size was acknowledged by the authors as a limitation that may reduce accuracy. Compared with newly diagnosed patients, patients with persistent Graves' disease had lower TCR Shannon entropy and fewer highly expanded clones, which suggests clonal expansion. Persistent patients shared more public clonotypes among themselves (more than 2,500) than newly diagnosed patients did (more than 950). Sequencing and analysis were limited to the TCR beta chain. Because the primary lesion, thyroid tissue, could not be accessed, the study looked at peripheral blood alone. Persistent disease showed preferential use of TRBV28, TRBJ1-2 and TRBJ2-5, whereas newly diagnosed disease favored TRBV20-1 and TRBJ2-1.

CDR3 length: 15 amino acids, cysteine to phenylalanine. Only CDR3 DNA is held: 45 bases, read in frame from base 1. The sample holds a few counts of this clonotype. This receptor's antigen is unknown. One end of the junction is discordant with germline, which a read error may explain. The library was produced with multiplex PCR. This sample was sequenced with an Illumina HiSeq 4000. To build TCR beta libraries, CDR3 regions were amplified by Arm-PCR using iRepertoire HTBI primers. Gel purification was performed on PCR products prior to sequencing. Turning to the authors' computational methods: A total of around 59 TRBV and about 13 TRBJ segments were identified across samples and were used for gene usage analysis of CDR3 amino acid clonotypes. COPE and FqMerger were used to merge the filtered high-quality paired reads into contigs. BLAST was used to align contigs to IMGT TRBV, TRBD and TRBJ reference genes, with CDR3 defined following IMGT. Clonotypes above 0.1% frequency were classified as highly expanded clones. Shannon entropy served as the measure of repertoire diversity, while the Gini coefficient captured V-J evenness. A clonotype found in more than one individual was treated as public. In TCRdb, the public reads were trimmed at Q25 with fastp and aligned with MiXCR, with productive beta chains retained. Entries that share a CDR3 protein sequence are merged under the most common genes and DNA. TCRdb, not the authors, supplied the V and J calls. For this sample the table gives around 500,000 distinct CDR3 sequences, of which approximately 13% were detected only once. The ten top clones hold 8.5% to 10% of the sample.

The intended sense of this specimen's time point label: newly diagnosed GD, antithyroid drugs for less than 3 months. For both TCR sequencing and RNA sequencing, RNA was extracted from PBMCs using TRIzol. The diagnosis of Graves' disease was made according to American Thyroid Association guidelines. Patients for the study were recruited at an endocrinology department in Xi'an, China. From each patient, approximately 10 milliliters of peripheral blood was collected into an EDTA anticoagulant tube. PBMCs were isolated by Ficoll Paque Plus density gradient separation without further T cell sorting. An Agilent 2100 Bioanalyzer and agarose gel were used to assess RNA quality, and a NanoDrop 2000 was used to measure RNA concentration. This same sample was also part of a study on T cells in Graves' hyperthyroidism and ophthalmopathy. The second study also describes: Graves' hyperthyroidism was defined as stable when no progression to ophthalmopathy occurred over 18 months of follow-up. The hyperthyroidism patients were between 18 and 65 years old and newly diagnosed, with a disease duration of less than 2 months. The study excluded patients with uncontrolled infections, other autoimmune diseases, pregnancy or lactation. Clinical symptoms, serum thyroxine and TRAb, thyroid ultrasound, and orbital computed tomography formed the basis for the diagnoses. The TCR CDR3 was subjected to a first round of RT-PCR using the HTBI primer set and the Qiagen OneStep RT-PCR kit. Most expanded thyroid clonotypes (frequency above 0.001) were also detected in blood, suggesting blood repertoires may reflect thyroid immune responses. A 13 V-J signature model separated ophthalmopathy from stable hyperthyroidism, with approximately 87% sensitivity and roughly 81% specificity in cross-validation and 80%/75% in testing. During validation, the model predicted progression to ophthalmopathy a median of approximately six months ahead of onset, with more than 60% sensitivity and around 72% specificity. To identify distinguishing TCR V-J signatures, a discovery cohort of 100 patients was used, comprising under 45 with Graves' ophthalmopathy and 55 to 65 with stable Graves' hyperthyroidism. An independent validation cohort of around 19 hyperthyroidism patients and some 15 patients who later progressed to ophthalmopathy tested prospective prediction of ophthalmopathy. The 100 discovery patients were divided at random into training and test sets in a 7:3 ratio. In addition, the study compared T-cell repertoires in thyroid tissue and in blood from about six Graves' hyperthyroidism patients. Once sampling was done, hyperthyroidism patients were given methimazole at a starting dose of 30 mg daily, whereas ophthalmopathy patients were given high-dose intravenous methylprednisolone. The libraries were constructed in a second round of multiplex PCR and then size-selected and purified. Paired-end sequencing of the libraries was performed with 100 bp reads on an Illumina HiSeq2000. Raw data were processed with SOAPnuke, discarding reads with adapters, uncalled bases, mean Phred below 15, or no exact constant-primer or identifier match. High-quality paired reads were merged with COPE v1.2.5, and unique nucleotide sequences were defined as clonotypes. MiTCR v1.1 was used to align clonotypes to the IMGT TRBV, TRBD and TRBJ reference segments. The analysis was restricted to V-J combinations with a frequency above 0.0001, which together covered about 99% of the repertoires. The TCS score was defined as the ratio of F50 (clonal expansion) to E x V (chaos), calculated using BLOSUM62-based TCRdist between CDR3 peptides within each V-J. Welch's t-statistics and random forest reduced roughly 500 V-J features to 10 to 15, which were used in a naive Bayes classifier (R e1071). Sample size was not statistically predetermined, and investigators were not blinded to group allocation. TCR Vbeta CDR3 sequencing of 120 to 150 peripheral blood samples (around 45 ophthalmopathy, about 80 hyperthyroidism and roughly 17 progressor patients) is reported in the paper.

The source of this sequence is a man in his thirties or forties with Graves disease. Donor details come from another sample of the same person, matched by shared clones. The V and J segments used are TRBV12-3 or TRBV12-4 and TRBJ2-7; D gene: possibly TRBD1, on 7 matching bases. Sequencing was performed on peripheral blood mononuclear cells (PBMCs), taken at new diagnosis, from a patient treated with antithyroid drugs. DNA sequence: TGTGCCAGCAGTCTCGGACAGGCGGGGACCTACAAGCAGTACTTC. This codes for CASSLGQAGTYKQYF.